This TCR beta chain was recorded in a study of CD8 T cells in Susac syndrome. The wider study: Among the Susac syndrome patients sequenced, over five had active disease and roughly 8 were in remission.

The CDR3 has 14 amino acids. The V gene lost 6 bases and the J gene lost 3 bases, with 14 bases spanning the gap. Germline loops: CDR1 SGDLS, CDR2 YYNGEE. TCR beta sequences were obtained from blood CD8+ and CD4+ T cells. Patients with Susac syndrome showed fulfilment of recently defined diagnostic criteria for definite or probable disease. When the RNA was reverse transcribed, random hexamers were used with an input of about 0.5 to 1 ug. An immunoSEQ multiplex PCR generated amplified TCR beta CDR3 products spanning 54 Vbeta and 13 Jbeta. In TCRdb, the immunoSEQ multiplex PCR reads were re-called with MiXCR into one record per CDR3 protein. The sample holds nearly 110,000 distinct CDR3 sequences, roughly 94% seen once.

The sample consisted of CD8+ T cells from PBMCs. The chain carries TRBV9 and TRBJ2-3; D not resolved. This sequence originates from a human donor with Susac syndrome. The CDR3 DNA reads TGTGCCAGCACCCTAAGTCCCGGGACAGATACGCAGTATTTT. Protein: CASTLSPGTDTQYF.